This T cell receptor (beta chain) was sequenced in a study of T cells in localized non-small cell lung cancer. Study-level results: The greatest T cell clonality was found in uninvolved adjacent lung (higher than in tumor). Adjacent lung tissue had a median around 50 of the top 100 clones found in the tumor.

Measured with immunoSEQ multiplex PCR; TCRdb has only the in-frame clones, and not every one. The sample lists around 2,800 clones; 25% were seen once. On this clone itself: Its antigen is undetermined.

The receptor was isolated from a male donor at least 60 years old with stage I lung adenocarcinoma. Sequencing used lung tumor tissue, obtained before any cancer treatment.

CDR3 DNA: TGTGCCAGTAGTATTGAGCAGGGCTTCTACGAGCAGTACTTC. Protein: CASSIEQGFYEQYF. J is TRBJ2-7 and V is TRBV19; a possible D gene is TRBD1 (5 bases). This CDR3 is built from 14 residues. Trimming removed 3 bases from V and 3 bases from J, with 12 bases in between. Per the germline V gene, CDR1 is LNHDA and CDR2 is SQIVND (reference sequence).